This T cell receptor (beta chain) was recovered during a study of blood T cell repertoires in COVID-19 (dated by TCRdb to 2018 to 2021). Concerning the study at large: Collaborator samples came from the United States, Italy and Spain and covered acute and convalescent phases of COVID-19. The material from the prospective study consisted of cDNA or gDNA derived from T cells, B-cell-depleted T cells, or PBMCs. Subjects who had been exposed to COVID-19, were actively infected with it, or had recovered from it provided the deeply sampled blood TCRbeta repertoires that made up the dataset. A freely available public database, intended as a resource for researchers studying the immune response to SARS-CoV-2, is where the repertoires were released. Samples came from the ongoing ImmuneRACE study (first 160 participants) plus 1,254 subjects from 6 global collaborators. The sample metadata nearly always contained a de-identified subject ID, COVID-19 status, age in years and sex. Where available, HLA class I and class II types were obtained from metadata supplied by the sample provider rather than from assay-based typing.

Details on this clone: Its antigen remains unidentified. Nothing much larger sits one base from this clone, and base qualities are not available.

Points the paper makes about the study in general: The quantity of clinical and demographic metadata differed by source and by participant and was supplied without curation.

One collaborating source in Seattle enrolled patients during active infection and followed them longitudinally through the course of disease. Collaborating institutions collected whole blood in K2EDTA tubes following their own protocols. Collaborator samples were shipped for TCRbeta analysis as frozen whole blood, isolated PBMCs, or DNA extracted from either sample type. At the junction V is shortened by 3 bases and J by 4 bases; bases outside the gene matches: 2. For CDR1 and CDR2, the germline V gene lists SGDLS and YYNGEE. Measured from the cysteine to the phenylalanine, the CDR3 is 14 residues long. CDR3 DNA only is kept here, 42 bases in frame from base 1. The immunoSEQ Assay, a bias-controlled multiplex PCR, was used to amplify TCRbeta CDR3 regions from genomic DNA. The authors processed their data as follows. The number of nucleated cells in each sample was estimated from the amplification of reference gene primers within the assay. Sequence reads were collapsed and filtered to measure the absolute abundance of every unique TCRbeta CDR3 rearrangement. For each sample, productive Simpson clonality was calculated by taking the square root of Simpson's diversity index across productive rearrangements. Entries here come from immuneACCESS through TCRdb and include only in-frame sequences with V and J called. Some clones fail to appear in such tables; in the studies checked, an unresolved V gene covers under half of the shortfall, and the cause of the remainder is unknown. V and J calls and clone size are those listed in that table; D and trimming were worked out from the DNA. The sample table shows approximately 58,000 clones, and 75% to 90% are seen once. Of the sample, under 40% is held by the ten largest clones.

This sequence originates from a man aged 60-69 years with COVID-19, enrolled during active disease. Rearrangement joined TRBV9 to TRBJ2-2; 8 nucleotides in the junction match TRBD1. Sequences were obtained from peripheral blood. The CDR3 loop reads CASSGQGPTGELFF. The sequenced DNA: TGTGCCAGCAGCGGACAGGGGCCCACCGGGGAGCTGTTTTTT.